Only one count was recorded for the clone carrying this T cell receptor beta chain. Antigen: not known. CDR3 length: 13 amino acids. Losses at the gene ends were 6 bases for V and 5 bases for J; bases not matched to a gene: 6. Looked up from germline, CDR1 is SGHAT and CDR2 is FQDESV (reference sequence). This sample was included in a study of siplizumab effects on memory and regulatory T cells. Profiled with immunoSEQ multiplex PCR; TCRdb holds only in-frame clones, not every one. The sample shows fewer than 120,000 clones, around nine tenths of them seen only once. Findings and caveats of the study: Siplizumab led to significantly less abundant alloreactive sequences that could be traced back to unstimulated CD4+ memory cells.

The chain has TRBV11-1 and TRBJ2-5, with 7 bases identical to TRBD2. This receptor was taken from a human donor in good health. Sequencing used CD4+ T cells sorted from blood. The CDR3 protein is CASSRGGAETQYF. The CDR3 bases are TGTGCCAGCAGTCGGGGAGGGGCGGAGACCCAGTACTTC.